Below, 14 T cell receptor beta chains from the same sample are listed, as sequenced in a study of somatic mutations in cytotoxic T cells in rheumatoid arthritis. Sequenced by immunoSEQ multiplex PCR; TCRdb stores in-frame clones only, minus some. The table shows approximately 8,200 clones, with 75% occurring only once. The sequencing sample was made of CD8+ T cells sorted from blood. Receptors were obtained from an adult with rheumatoid arthritis.

The chain combines TRBV6-5 with TRBJ2-7; 9 bases match TRBD1. The CDR3 has 15 amino acids. J was trimmed by 1 base and V by 0 bases; bases with no gene match: 1. Germline V gene sequence: CDR1 MNHEY, CDR2 SVGAGI. CDR3 nucleotide sequence: TGTGCCAGCAGTTACTCCGGGACAGGGTCCTACGAGCAGTACTTC. Its protein is CASSYSGTGSYEQYF.

This chain uses TRBV14 with TRBJ1-6, with 10 bases matching TRBD1. The CDR3 sequence is 15 residues long. Looked up from germline, CDR1 is SGHDN and CDR2 is FVKESK. Germline trimming cut 4 bases from V and 8 bases from J; bases unmatched to any gene: 5. Here the CDR3 reads CASSLRDRGYSPLHF. DNA of the CDR3: TGTGCCAGCAGCCTCCGGGACAGGGGTTATTCACCCCTCCACTTT.

This sequence joins TRBV27 and TRBJ2-7; TRBD1 matches 7 bases. Germline values: CDR1 MNHEY, CDR2 SMNVEV (reference sequence). The V segment lost 5 bases and the J segment 0 bases; nucleotides outside the gene matches: 7. The length of the CDR3 is 15 residues. This CDR3 is CASSHPGQNSYEQYF. The CDR3 DNA follows: TGTGCCAGCAGTCACCCGGGACAGAACTCCTACGAGCAGTACTTC.

CDR3 DNA: TGTGCCAGTAGTATCTCGGGGAGGTCCGGGGAGCTGTTTTTT. Protein sequence: CASSISGRSGELFF. V usage is TRBV19 and J usage is TRBJ2-2, with TRBD2 as a possible D gene (6 bases). The V gene lost 3 bases and the J gene lost 6 bases, with 11 bases spanning the gap. CDR1 LNHDA and CDR2 SQIVND come from the germline V gene (reference sequence). CDR3 length: 14 amino acids.

This chain links TRBV4-3 with TRBJ2-7; tentative D call: TRBD2 (6 bases). V was pared by 0 bases and J by 3 bases, with 12 bases between. CDR1 is LGHNA, CDR2 YSLEER, per germline. This CDR3 has 15 residues. This chain's CDR3 is CASSQDSGAGYEQYF. CDR3 DNA: TGCGCCAGCAGCCAAGATAGCGGAGCCGGCTACGAGCAGTACTTC.

This clone was detected only once. V usage is TRBV29-1 and J usage is TRBJ2-5; D is uncertain. This CDR3 has 13 residues. V was shortened by 4 bases and J by 3 bases, with 12 bases between the two germline ends. Germline loops: CDR1 SQVTM, CDR2 ANQGSEA. CDR3 DNA: TGCAGCGTTGTGGTGGCAGCCAAAGAGACCCAGTACTTC. This sequence encodes CSVVVAAKETQYF. Using reference TRBV29-1 and TRBJ2-5 for the parts outside the CDR3, the full variable domain is SAVISQKPSRDICQRGTSLTIQCQVDSQVTMMFWYRQQPGQSLTLIATANQGSEATYESGFVIDKFPISRPNLTFSTLTVSNMSPEDSSIYLCSVVVAAKETQYFGPGTRLLVL.

The V and J genes are TRBV4-2 and TRBJ2-2, with D possibly being TRBD2 (6 bases). Trimming took off 1 base at V and 4 bases at J, with 13 bases between the two ends. Germline V lookup: CDR1 LGHNA, CDR2 YNFKEQ. The CDR3 runs to 16 residues. The CDR3 here is CASSQGSWGGTGELFF. The CDR3, as DNA: TGTGCCAGCAGCCAAGGATCCTGGGGAGGCACCGGGGAGCTGTTTTTT.

J is TRBJ1-3 and V is TRBV7-9; D call uncertain. CDR1 SEHNR and CDR2 FQNEAQ come from the germline V gene (reference sequence). This CDR3 comprises 13 residues. Trimming pared 5 bases from V and 4 bases from J, leaving 9 bases between. CDR3 bases: TGTGCCAGCAGCGATTTGAGCGGAAACACCATATATTTT. Translating gives CASSDLSGNTIYF.

This clone was observed a handful of times. This chain uses TRBV10-3 with TRBJ2-3; D perhaps matches TRBD2 (6 bases). CDR3 size: 16 residues. V was pared by 1 base and J by 0 bases, with 11 bases between. Germline V CDR1 and CDR2: ENHRY, SYGVKD. CDR3 protein: CAISEFGGSSTDTQYF. The CDR3 nucleotides read TGTGCCATCAGTGAGTTTGGAGGGTCCAGCACAGATACGCAGTATTTT.

The chain uses TRBV5-1 and TRBJ2-7; TRBD2 might be the D (7 bases). V shed 1 base and J shed 5 bases, with 13 bases lying between them. Looked up from germline, CDR1 is SGHRS and CDR2 is YFSETQ. This CDR3 region has 14 residues. CDR3 DNA: TGCGCCAGCAGCTTGACAGGGACTAAGGACGAGCAGTACTTC. It encodes CASSLTGTKDEQYF.

This clone is categorized as medium-sized. The V gene is TRBV7-3, the J gene TRBJ1-4; D not certain. CDR3 length equals 16 residues. CDR1 is SGHTA and CDR2 is FQGTGA in the germline V gene. Between the trimmed V and J ends, which lost 4 bases and 0 bases, there was a span of 12 bases. The CDR3 coding sequence is TGTGCCAGCAGCTCGCCCGCGTACCCAACTAATGAAAAACTGTTTTTT. Translation: CASSSPAYPTNEKLFF.

This clone turned up a few times. This sequence joins TRBV19 and TRBJ1-5; weak D call: TRBD1 (5 bases). The CDR3 has 16 amino acids. The germline V gene has CDR1 LNHDA and CDR2 SQIVND (reference sequence). The ends were cut back, 7 bases at V and 6 bases at J, with 22 bases in the middle. Here the CDR3 reads CASTLSRGWSGQPQHF. CDR3 nucleotides: TGTGCCAGTACCCTGAGTAGGGGCTGGTCGGGTCAGCCCCAGCATTTT.

The rearrangement joins TRBV6-5 to TRBJ1-6; maybe TRBD1 (6 bases). With 6 bases removed from V and 10 bases from J, the gap between germline ends came to 13 bases. CDR1 and CDR2 (germline): MNHEY, SVGAGI. The CDR3 spans 13 residues. The CDR3: CASSPARGSPLHF. The CDR3 bases are TGTGCCAGCAGCCCAGCGAGGGGGTCACCCCTCCACTTT.

This clone occurred a few times. The V gene is TRBV13, the J gene TRBJ2-1; D ambiguous. Germline CDR1 PRHDT, CDR2 FYEKMQ (reference sequence). V lost 4 bases, J lost 9 bases, and 10 bases lay in between. CDR3 length: 12 amino acids. The CDR3 DNA is TGTGCCAGCAGCTCCGTCCGCGGTGAGCAGTTCTTC. Protein sequence: CASSSVRGEQFF.